The clone carrying this TCR beta chain has a single count. The antigen remains undetermined. The entry originates in a study of shared clonotypes between healthy human individuals. Study-level results: How much donors shared clonotypes was expected to be affected by sequencing depth. Rarefaction curves obtained for sorted subsets showed sequencing incomplete despite large depth. Around 5.3% of naive CD4 clonotypes were shared across a handful of donors.

This CDR3 has 17 residues. The germline CDR1 and CDR2 sequences are MNHEY and SMNVEV (reference sequence). The V and J ends lost 7 bases and 0 bases respectively, with 22 bases between them. The repertoire was sequenced with immunoSEQ multiplex PCR; TCRdb's copy has only in-frame clones and lacks some. Among millions of clones listed, 85% to 95% were seen once. Donors were healthy HIV-negative adults without recently reported acute infections or vaccinations. The TCR was taken from a young man in good health. This chain connects TRBV27 to TRBJ2-7; D is perhaps TRBD2 (5 bases). Source material: naive CD4+ T cells sorted from blood. Subset specified: CD45RA+ positively selected. The CDR3 coding sequence is TGTGCCAGCACCCCCCGGGGAGCAAGCACCATCTCCTACGAGCAGTACTTC. Translated: CASTPRGASTISYEQYF.